This T cell receptor beta chain is drawn from a study of T cell repertoires in cytomegalovirus infection. This clonotype has at least ten counts. Its cognate antigen is unknown. TCRdb re-analysed the reads in MiXCR, keeping a single row per CDR3 protein. The sample gives about 89,000 distinct CDR3 sequences, 25% to 35% of which show up once; around 68% is in the top ten. The CDR3 loop spans 20 amino acids. V lost 4 bases, J lost 6 bases, and 18 bases stayed unmatched. Germline-derived CDR1 and CDR2 are ENHRY and SYGVKD. Sequences were derived from CD8+ T cells from cultured PBMCs, sampled from culture after CMV antigen stimulation. The V gene is TRBV10-3, the J gene TRBJ2-2; 12 bases line up with TRBD1. This TCR derives from a human donor in good health (CMV status not recorded). Some clones in this sample may be carry-over from other donors' samples. The CDR3 protein is CAISGLSGTGGSPGSGELFF. DNA for the CDR3: TGTGCCATCAGTGGCCTCTCCGGGACAGGGGGCTCCCCGGGGTCCGGGGAGCTGTTTTTT.